This is a list of T cell receptor beta chains from one sample in a study of OX40 agonist ivuxolimab in advanced cancers. Sequencing used immunoSEQ multiplex PCR; TCRdb keeps in-frame clones, though not all of them. Of tens of thousands of clones listed, approximately 90% are singletons. Here the sequenced sample was CD4+ or CD8+ T cells sorted from blood, taken in a trial of the OX40 agonist ivuxolimab. The source of these receptors is an adult with an advanced solid tumor such as melanoma, head and neck, liver or kidney cancer. Each CDR3 is given with its conserved first and last residue. D genes are given only for firm matches. Where a row states a size, it is once, few, many or the class of an expanded clone; other rows omit it.

v_gene,j_gene,abundance,len,d_gene,CDR3nt,CDR3aa
TRBV28,TRBJ1-2,NA,15,NA,TGTGCCAGCAGTTCCGGGGGAGGATGGAACTATGGCTACACCTTC,CASSSGGGWNYGYTF
TRBV11-2,TRBJ2-3,NA,17,TRBD2,TGTGCCAGCAGCTTCGGGCTAGCGGGAGGAGTCACAGATACGCAGTATTTT,CASSFGLAGGVTDTQYF
TRBV19,TRBJ2-1,NA,14,TRBD2,TGTGCCAGTACCCTAGCGGGAGATCTAAGTGAGCAGTTCTTC,CASTLAGDLSEQFF
TRBV7-9,TRBJ1-2,NA,12,NA,TGTGCCAGCAGCTTACAGCTTTATGGCTACACCTTC,CASSLQLYGYTF
TRBV28,TRBJ1-2,NA,16,NA,TGTGCCAGCAGTTTAGGAATTATGGGGGGGAACTATGGCTACACCTTC,CASSLGIMGGNYGYTF
TRBV7-2,TRBJ1-2,NA,15,NA,TGTGCCAGCAGCTTAGAAGGCAGATCTAACTATGGCTACACCTTC,CASSLEGRSNYGYTF
TRBV29-1,TRBJ2-1,NA,12,NA,TGCAGCGTTGAACAAGGGGCAAGGGGGCAGTTCTTC,CSVEQGARGQFF
TRBV18,TRBJ1-6,few,14,NA,TGTGCCAGCTCACCAGGTCAGAATAATTCACCCCTCCACTTT,CASSPGQNNSPLHF
TRBV21-1,TRBJ1-5,NA,16,NA,TGTGCCAGCAGCAAAGGGTGTAGGGGGGACAATCAGCCCCAGCATTTT,CASSKGCRGDNQPQHF
TRBV4-2,TRBJ2-1,NA,15,TRBD2,TGTGCCAGCAGCCAGGGACTAGCGGGGGACAATGAGCAGTTCTTC,CASSQGLAGDNEQFF
TRBV5-1,TRBJ1-3,NA,13,NA,TGCGCCAGCAGGCTGGACACCGGAAACACCATATATTTT,CASRLDTGNTIYF
TRBV28,TRBJ2-1,NA,17,NA,TGTGCCAGCAGTTCCCCTGGGGGGGACAGCCCATACAATGAGCAGTTCTTC,CASSSPGGDSPYNEQFF
TRBV6-6,TRBJ2-7,NA,14,TRBD1,TGTGCCAGCAGTTACTCCAGGGGGATAAATGCAGAGTACTTC,CASSYSRGINAEYF